The clone carrying this T cell receptor (beta chain) was counted a single time. Its antigen is unidentified. The CDR3 is 13 amino acids. V was shortened by 7 bases and J by 6 bases, with 15 bases between the two germline ends. Per germline, CDR1 SGDLS and CDR2 YYNGEE. Repertoires were generated with immunoSEQ multiplex PCR, while TCRdb's copy carries only in-frame clones and drops some. The data hold more than 140,000 clones, with around four fifths observed a single time. The entry originates in a study of radiation and T cells in renal cell carcinoma. Across the study: Nephrectomy followed 15 Gy stereotactic body radiation by 4 weeks.

The time point was: baseline pretreatment blood. Treatment noted: 15 Gy SBRT to primary tumor, nephrectomy 4 weeks later. This renal cell carcinoma was of the clear cell type. Findings and limits, study-wide: No pretreatment tumor biopsies were available for baseline clonotypes.

The input for sequencing was blood, taken from a patient whose treatment included radiotherapy and nephrectomy. The TCR originated in a woman in her forties or fifties with renal cell carcinoma. The chain has TRBV9 and TRBJ2-3, with a possible D match to TRBD2 (6 bases). CDR3 bases: TGTGCCAGCCGGGACTCCTATCGGGATACGCAGTATTTT. Translating it yields CASRDSYRDTQYF.